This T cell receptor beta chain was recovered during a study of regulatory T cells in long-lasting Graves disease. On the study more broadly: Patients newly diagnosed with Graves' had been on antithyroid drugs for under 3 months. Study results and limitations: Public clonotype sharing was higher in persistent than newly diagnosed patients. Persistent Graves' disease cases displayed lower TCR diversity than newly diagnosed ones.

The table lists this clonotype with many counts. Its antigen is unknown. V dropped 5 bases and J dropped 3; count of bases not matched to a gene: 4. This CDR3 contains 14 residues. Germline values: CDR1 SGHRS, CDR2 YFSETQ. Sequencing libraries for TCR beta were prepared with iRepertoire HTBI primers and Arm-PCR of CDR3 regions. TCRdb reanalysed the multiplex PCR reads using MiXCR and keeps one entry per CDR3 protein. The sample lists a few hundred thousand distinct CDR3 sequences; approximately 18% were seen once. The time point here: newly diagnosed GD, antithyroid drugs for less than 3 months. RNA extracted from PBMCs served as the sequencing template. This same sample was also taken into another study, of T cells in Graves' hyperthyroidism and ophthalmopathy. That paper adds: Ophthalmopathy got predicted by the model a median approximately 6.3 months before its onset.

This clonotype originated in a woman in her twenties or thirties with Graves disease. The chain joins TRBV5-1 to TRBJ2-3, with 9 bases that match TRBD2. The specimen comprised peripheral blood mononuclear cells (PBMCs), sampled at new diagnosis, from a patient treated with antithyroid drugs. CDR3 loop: CASRSGGWTDTQYF. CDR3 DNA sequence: TGCGCCAGCAGGAGCGGGGGGTGGACAGATACGCAGTATTTT.